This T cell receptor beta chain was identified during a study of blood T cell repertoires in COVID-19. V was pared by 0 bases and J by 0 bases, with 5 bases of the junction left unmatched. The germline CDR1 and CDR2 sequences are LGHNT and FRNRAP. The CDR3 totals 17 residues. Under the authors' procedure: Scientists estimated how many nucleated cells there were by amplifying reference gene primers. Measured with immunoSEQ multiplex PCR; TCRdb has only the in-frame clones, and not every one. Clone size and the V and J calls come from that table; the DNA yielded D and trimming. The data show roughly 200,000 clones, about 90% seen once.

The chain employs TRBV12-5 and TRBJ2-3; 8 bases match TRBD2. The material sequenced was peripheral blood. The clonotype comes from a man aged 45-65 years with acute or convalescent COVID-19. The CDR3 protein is CASGLVPSGYSTDTQYF. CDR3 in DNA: TGTGCTAGTGGTTTGGTTCCTAGCGGGTATAGCACAGATACGCAGTATTTT.